This TCR beta chain is drawn from a study of cytomegalovirus exposure and HLA in healthy donors. This clone has a single count. Its antigen remains unknown. Amplification used 60 Vbeta primers and 13 Jbeta primers. TCRdb keeps only in-frame clones here, not all; method: immunoSEQ multiplex PCR. The sample records a few hundred thousand clones, 60% to 80% being singletons. The study, taken as a whole, reports: Generally TCR sequences proved uncommon, though certain public TCRs appeared in numerous donors. TCR beta chains associated with HLA were, in a later analysis, more clonally expanded than equally common others. It was reportedly the case that the classifier diagnosed cytomegalovirus status with high specificity and sensitivity. TCR beta sequences reportedly predicted most subjects' HLA-A and HLA-B alleles accurately.

The origin of this receptor is a young woman in good health and CMV-seronegative. The sequenced sample was PBMCs.

The CDR3 here is CASSAREGAYTDTQYF. DNA of the CDR3: TGTGCCAGCAGCGCCCGGGAGGGGGCATATACAGATACGCAGTATTTT. The chain employs TRBV7-9 and TRBJ2-3; a weak D match, TRBD2 (8 bases). The germline V and J ends were trimmed by 5 bases and 3 bases, with 18 bases remaining between them. Germline values: CDR1 SEHNR, CDR2 FQNEAQ (reference sequence). CDR3 length: 16 residues.